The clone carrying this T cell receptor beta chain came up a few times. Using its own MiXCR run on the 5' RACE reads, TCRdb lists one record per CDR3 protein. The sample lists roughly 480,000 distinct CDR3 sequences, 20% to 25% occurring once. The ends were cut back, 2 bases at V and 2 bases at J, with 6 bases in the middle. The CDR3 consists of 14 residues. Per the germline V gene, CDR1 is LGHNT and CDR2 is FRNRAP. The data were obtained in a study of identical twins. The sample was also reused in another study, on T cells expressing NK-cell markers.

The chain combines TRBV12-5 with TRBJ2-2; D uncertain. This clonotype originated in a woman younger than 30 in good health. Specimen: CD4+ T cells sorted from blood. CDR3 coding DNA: TGTGCTAGTGGTTTGTCTCCTAACACCGGGGAGCTGTTTTTT. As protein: CASGLSPNTGELFF.